Given below is one T cell receptor (beta chain) in context. This CDR3 region has 17 residues. Germline V CDR1 and CDR2: SGHDN, FVKESK. Trimming removed 8 bases at V and 0 bases at J, with 20 bases between. Per the original methods: Amplified reference gene primers provided the basis for estimating nucleated cell counts. Generated by immunoSEQ multiplex PCR, the TCRdb table keeps only in-frame clones and is missing some. For V, J and clone size, that table is used; D and trimming come from the DNA. The repertoire has 85,000 to 120,000 clones, around nine tenths of them found once; the top ten carry 2%. The sample originates from a study of blood T cell repertoires in COVID-19.

The V gene is TRBV14, the J gene TRBJ1-5; no reliable D call. The source of this sequence is a man aged 50 or older with active COVID-19. Specimen: peripheral blood. CDR3 nucleotides: TGTGCCAGCCTTGAAGGCCCCGGGATCCGTAGCAATCAGCCCCAGCATTTT. Residues: CASLEGPGIRSNQPQHF.